Following are 29 T cell receptor beta chains from one sample sequenced in a study of blood T cell repertoires in COVID-19. Produced via immunoSEQ multiplex PCR; TCRdb's table is partial and in-frame only. The repertoire holds under 150,000 clones, approximately 88% seen once, with about 28% in the top ten. The sample was peripheral blood. Receptors originate from a human donor in a cohort sampled during active COVID-19.

The chain combines TRBV7-9 with TRBJ2-3, with a possible D match to TRBD1 (5 bases). The CDR3 spans 18 residues. Germline values: CDR1 SEHNR, CDR2 FQNEAQ (reference sequence). V gave up 2 bases and J gave up 0 bases, with 18 bases separating them. CDR3 amino acids: CASSLRMGLRASTDTQYF. The CDR3 DNA reads TGTGCCAGCAGCTTACGGATGGGGCTCCGGGCTAGCACAGATACGCAGTATTTT. The full variable domain, with the rest looked up from reference TRBV7-9 and TRBJ2-3, is DTGVSQNPRHKITKRGQNVTFRCDPISEHNRLYWYRQTLGQGPEFLTYFQNEAQLEKSRLLSDRFSAERPKGSFSTLEIQRTEQGDSAMYLCASSLRMGLRASTDTQYFGPGTRLTVL.

This clone was observed once. This chain connects TRBV7-5 to TRBJ1-1; the tabulated D call, TRBD1, remains unverified against the DNA. TRBV7-5 is a recognized pseudogene. The CDR3 totals 11 residues. CDR3 amino acids: CARSRYREAFF. Here the CDR3 DNA reads TGTGCCAGAAGCCGTTACAGGGAAGCTTTCTTT.

V gene TRBV2 combines with J gene TRBJ1-2; 7 nucleotides agree with TRBD1. CDR1 and CDR2 (germline): SNHLY, FYNNEI. V lost 7 bases, J lost 2 bases, and 7 bases stayed unmatched. The CDR3 totals 14 residues. This chain's CDR3 is CASIIIRGNYGYTF. In DNA form, the CDR3 reads TGTGCCAGCATCATCATCAGGGGGAACTATGGCTACACCTTC.

This clone was seen a single time. This chain links TRBV3-1 (or the pseudogene TRBV3-2) with TRBJ2-5; D ambiguous. V lost 1 base and J lost 1, with 10 bases in between. CDR1 is LGHDT and CDR2 is YNNKEL in the germline V gene (reference sequence). The CDR3 has 15 residues. CDR3 residues: CASSQAPYPQETQYF. The CDR3 DNA is TGTGCCAGCAGCCAAGCCCCGTATCCCCAAGAGACCCAGTACTTC.

This clone was seen only once. The CDR3: CASSQDRGYGYTF. In DNA, the CDR3 is TGTGCCAGCAGCCAAGATCGAGGCTATGGCTACACCTTC. This rearrangement joins TRBV14 to TRBJ1-2; unclear D gene. Germline V gene sequence: CDR1 SGHDN, CDR2 FVKESK. This CDR3 is 13 amino acids long. The V end lost 0 bases, the J end lost 4 bases, and 6 bases lay between the germline ends.

This chain uses TRBV7-2 with TRBJ2-2, with D hard to call. V dropped 1 base and J dropped 7 bases, with 13 bases sitting between them. Germline CDR1 SGHTA, CDR2 FQGNSA. This CDR3 is 15 amino acids long. CDR3 nucleotides: TGTGCCAGCAGCTTAGTGGTAGCAGTGGGCGGGGAGCTGTTTTTT. Translated: CASSLVVAVGGELFF.

The rearrangement links TRBV12-3 or TRBV12-4 to TRBJ2-7, with TRBD2 as a possible D gene (6 bases). Trimming took 6 bases from V and 7 from J, leaving 13 bases between them. The CDR3 runs 12 residues. CDR3 protein: CASSGGDREQYF. CDR3 in DNA: TGTGCCAGCAGCGGAGGGGACCGGGAGCAGTACTTC.

This clone was counted once. The chain uses TRBV5-1 and TRBJ1-1, with a possible D match to TRBD1 (5 bases). Germline V gene lookup returns CDR1 SGHRS and CDR2 YFSETQ. Deletions cut 9 bases from V and 5 bases from J, with 11 bases between. The length of the CDR3 is 11 residues. CDR3 sequence (DNA): TGCGCCAACCGGACAACAACTGAAGCTTTCTTT. Protein: CANRTTTEAFF.

In regard to this clone: Other nucleotide sequences from this sample produce the same CDR3. The chain joins TRBV5-1 to TRBJ2-1; 9 bases are a match to TRBD2. J was trimmed by 1 base and V by 0 bases; bases with no gene match: 2. The CDR3 runs to 16 residues. Per germline, CDR1 SGHRS and CDR2 YFSETQ. CDR3 bases: TGCGCCAGCAGCTTGGGCGGGGGGGCTTCCTACAATGAGCAGTTCTTC. Amino acid sequence: CASSLGGGASYNEQFF. Full variable domain (rest looked up from reference TRBV5-1 and TRBJ2-1): KAGVTQTPRYLIKTRGQQVTLSCSPISGHRSVSWYQQTPGQGLQFLFEYFSETQRNKGNFPGRFSGRQFSNSRSEMNVSTLELGDSALYLCASSLGGGASYNEQFFGPGTRLTVL.

This clone was seen a few times. This sequence joins TRBV19 and TRBJ2-1; 7 bases are shared with TRBD1. V shed 8 bases, J shed 2 bases, and the junction held 12 bases outside the gene matches. The CDR3 sequence is 16 residues long. CDR1 is LNHDA and CDR2 is SQIVND in the germline V gene (reference sequence). CDR3: CASDGTDSGTYNEQFF. The DNA of the CDR3 is TGTGCCAGTGATGGGACAGACAGTGGTACCTACAATGAGCAGTTCTTC. Using reference TRBV19 and TRBJ2-1 for the parts outside the CDR3, the full variable domain is DGGITQSPKYLFRKEGQNVTLSCEQNLNHDAMYWYRQDPGQGLRLIYYSQIVNDFQKGDIAEGYSVSREKKESFPLTVTSAQKNPTAFYLCASDGTDSGTYNEQFFGPGTRLTVL.

This sequence joins TRBV5-4 and TRBJ1-4, with D possibly matching TRBD1 (6 bases). The CDR3 sequence is 16 residues long. The V end lost 0 bases, the J end lost 0 bases, and 9 bases lay between the germline ends. Looked up from germline, CDR1 is SGHNT and CDR2 is YYREEE (reference sequence). The CDR3 DNA is TGTGCCAGCAGCTTGGGAAGGGGGTCAACTAATGAAAAACTGTTTTTT. The encoded protein is CASSLGRGSTNEKLFF. The full variable domain, its missing parts supplied by reference TRBV5-4 and TRBJ1-4, is ETGVTQSPTHLIKTRGQQVTLRCSSQSGHNTVSWYQQALGQGPQFIFQYYREEENGRGNFPPRFSGLQFPNYSSELNVNALELDDSALYLCASSLGRGSTNEKLFFGSGTQLSVL.

The genes are TRBV5-1 and TRBJ1-2, with D possibly being TRBD1 (6 bases). The ends were cut back, 2 bases at V and 8 bases at J, with 16 bases in the middle. Germline V gene data show CDR1 as SGHRS and CDR2 as YFSETQ. This CDR3 comprises 14 residues. Here the CDR3 reads CASSLGGEQGGYTF. Here the CDR3 DNA reads TGCGCCAGCAGCTTAGGGGGGGAGCAAGGAGGCTACACCTTC.

This clone was picked up a small number of times. V is TRBV7-8 and J is TRBJ2-1; 9 nucleotides match TRBD2. Looked up from germline, CDR1 is SGHVS and CDR2 is FQNEAQ. The CDR3 has 16 residues. After removal of 4 bases from V and 8 bases from J, the junction contained 12 bases not matched to a gene. The chain's CDR3 is CASSSPRAGGRDEQFF. The CDR3 nucleotides are TGTGCCAGCAGCTCCCCCCGAGCGGGGGGCCGTGATGAGCAGTTCTTC.

The genes are TRBV25-1 and TRBJ1-5; 8 bases align to TRBD1. The CDR3 totals 15 residues. Looked up from germline, CDR1 is MGHDK and CDR2 is SYGVNS. Germline trimming cut 3 bases from V and 3 bases from J; bases unmatched to any gene: 4. CDR3 protein: CASSDDRGINQPQHF. The CDR3 bases are TGTGCCAGCAGTGACGACAGGGGTATCAATCAGCCCCAGCATTTT.

The chain uses TRBV5-4 and TRBJ2-5; 15 positions match TRBD2. Trimming cost V 5 bases and J 4 bases; bases outside gene matches: 3. The CDR3 loop spans 15 amino acids. The germline V gene encodes CDR1 SGHNT and CDR2 YYREEE (reference sequence). The CDR3 DNA follows: TGTGCCAGCAGACGGACTAGCGGGGGGGGAGAGACCCAGTACTTC. Its protein is CASRRTSGGGETQYF.

The V call is TRBV19, the J call TRBJ2-2, with a possible D match to TRBD1 (5 bases). Deletions cut 3 bases from V and 2 bases from J, with 7 bases between. The CDR3 consists of 14 residues. Germline values: CDR1 LNHDA, CDR2 SQIVND (reference sequence). The CDR3, as DNA: TGTGCCAGTAGTATCGGACAAAACACCGGGGAGCTGTTTTTT. Encoded protein: CASSIGQNTGELFF.

This chain uses TRBV4-3 with TRBJ1-3; D not resolved. The V end was cut by 1 base, the J end by 0 bases, with 13 bases between. Germline V gene sequence: CDR1 LGHNA, CDR2 YSLEER. The length of the CDR3 is 17 residues. CDR3 sequence (DNA): TGCGCCAGCAGCCAAGTTTCGCGGGGTCTCTCTGGAAACACCATATATTTT. Its translation: CASSQVSRGLSGNTIYF.

This chain uses TRBV19 with TRBJ1-2, with 7 bases lining up with TRBD1. The CDR3 spans 16 residues. Trimming removed 3 bases from V and 3 bases from J; junction bases left unmatched: 10. Germline V lookup: CDR1 LNHDA, CDR2 SQIVND (reference sequence). CDR3 loop: CASSIGRGGAHYGYTF. As DNA, the CDR3 is TGTGCCAGTAGTATTGGGCGAGGGGGCGCTCACTATGGCTACACCTTC.

This rearrangement joins TRBV30 to TRBJ2-5; a weak D match, TRBD2 (6 bases). From germline, CDR1 is GTSNPN and CDR2 SVGIG (reference sequence). The CDR3 contains 18 residues. Trimming pared 0 bases from V and 1 base from J, leaving 21 bases between. CDR3 sequence: CAWSVARGPFSVQETQYF. The CDR3 DNA reads as TGTGCCTGGAGTGTCGCGCGGGGTCCTTTCAGCGTCCAAGAGACCCAGTACTTC.

The chain combines TRBV11-2 with TRBJ1-2; D call uncertain. V was pared by 1 base and J by 4 bases, with 7 bases between. CDR3 length: 13 amino acids. Germline values: CDR1 SGHAT, CDR2 FQNNGV. CDR3 region: CASSLGAGYGYTF. The CDR3 nucleotides are TGTGCCAGCAGCTTAGGGGCGGGCTATGGCTACACCTTC.

This chain connects TRBV7-2 to TRBJ1-5; D perhaps matches TRBD1 (5 bases). The CDR3 is 13 residues long. Trimming left V 3 bases short and J 5 bases short, with 8 bases between. Germline CDR1 SGHTA, CDR2 FQGNSA. Here the CDR3 reads CASSFSGYQPQHF. CDR3 coding DNA: TGTGCCAGCAGCTTTTCAGGGTATCAGCCCCAGCATTTT.

The chain links TRBV4-2 to TRBJ1-2; 10 positions match TRBD1. Germline V gene lookup returns CDR1 LGHNA and CDR2 YNFKEQ. Trimming removed 0 bases from V and 8 bases from J; junction bases left unmatched: 6. The length of the CDR3 is 15 residues. The CDR3 nucleotides read TGTGCCAGCAGCCAAGAAGGCGGACAGGGGGTAGGCTACACCTTC. This sequence encodes CASSQEGGQGVGYTF.

The chain links TRBV6-5 to TRBJ1-6, with D perhaps matching TRBD1 (6 bases). Trimming removed 8 bases at V and 7 bases at J, with 12 bases between. The germline V gene encodes CDR1 MNHEY and CDR2 SVGAGI. This CDR3 comprises 13 residues. This CDR3 is CASRGQTNSPLHF. DNA for the CDR3: TGTGCCAGCCGGGGACAAACAAATTCACCCCTCCACTTT.

This clone is a singleton in its sample. The CDR3 is CASSSREDQPQHF. Written as DNA, the CDR3 is TGTGCCAGCAGCTCCAGGGAGGATCAGCCCCAGCATTTT. The V gene is TRBV7-6, the J gene TRBJ1-5; a weak D match, TRBD1 (5 bases). Germline V gene lookup returns CDR1 SGHVS and CDR2 FNYEAQ. Trimming shortened V by 4 bases and J by 5 bases, and 9 bases separated the two germline ends. This CDR3 has 13 amino acids. The variable domain in full, with the rest retrieved from reference TRBV7-6 and TRBJ1-5, is GAGVSQSPRYKVTKRGQDVALRCDPISGHVSLYWYRQALGQGPEFLTYFNYEAQQDKSGLPNDRFSAERPEGSISTLTIQRTEQRDSAMYRCASSSREDQPQHFGDGTRLSIL.

The chain is built from TRBV23-1 and TRBJ1-5; D perhaps matches TRBD1 (5 bases). TRBV23-1 is filed as an ORF, its function uncertain. The CDR3 spans 16 residues. V was cut by 0 bases and J by 4 bases, with 13 bases left in between. In DNA form, the CDR3 reads TGCGCCAGCAGTCAATCCCCCGGGGGAACTAATCAGCCCCAGCATTTT. Translation: CASSQSPGGTNQPQHF.

The genes are TRBV15 and TRBJ2-1; TRBD2 matches 10 bases. The CDR3 loop spans 17 amino acids. The V segment lost 0 bases and the J segment 3 bases; nucleotides outside the gene matches: 5. Germline lookup yields CDR1 LNHNV and CDR2 YYDKDF (reference sequence). The CDR3 protein is CATSRDLAGDNYNEQFF. The CDR3 coding sequence is TGTGCCACCAGCAGAGATCTAGCGGGGGACAACTACAATGAGCAGTTCTTC.

The chain is built from TRBV6-5 and TRBJ2-3, with 13 bases aligning to TRBD2. Looked up from germline, CDR1 is MNHEY and CDR2 is SVGAGI. Losses at the gene ends were 6 bases for V and 4 bases for J; bases not matched to a gene: 4. This CDR3 spans 15 amino acids. The DNA for the CDR3 is TGTGCCAGCAGGAGACTAGCGGGGGGACCAGATACGCAGTATTTT. Translated: CASRRLAGGPDTQYF.

In its sample, this clone was seen a few times. The chain couples TRBV6-5 to TRBJ2-7; perhaps TRBD1 as D (6 bases). The ends were cut back, 7 bases at V and 4 bases at J, with 14 bases in the middle. This CDR3 has 13 amino acids. Germline CDR1 is MNHEY and CDR2 is SVGAGI. The CDR3 DNA is TGTGCCAGCAACCCCGACAGGATTTACGAGCAGTACTTC. This gives the protein CASNPDRIYEQYF.

The CDR3 region is CASSHTTGPKNIQYF. The CDR3 nucleotides are TGTGCCAGTAGTCACACGACAGGGCCCAAAAACATTCAGTACTTC. The gene calls are TRBV19 and TRBJ2-4; 7 bases fit TRBD1. The V gene's germline CDR1 is LNHDA and CDR2 SQIVND (reference sequence). The CDR3 consists of 15 residues. The trim removed 5 bases at V and 2 bases at J, leaving 6 bases unmatched. Drawing the rest from reference TRBV19 and TRBJ2-4, the complete variable domain is DGGITQSPKYLFRKEGQNVTLSCEQNLNHDAMYWYRQDPGQGLRLIYYSQIVNDFQKGDIAEGYSVSREKKESFPLTVTSAQKNPTAFYLCASSHTTGPKNIQYFGAGTRLSVL.